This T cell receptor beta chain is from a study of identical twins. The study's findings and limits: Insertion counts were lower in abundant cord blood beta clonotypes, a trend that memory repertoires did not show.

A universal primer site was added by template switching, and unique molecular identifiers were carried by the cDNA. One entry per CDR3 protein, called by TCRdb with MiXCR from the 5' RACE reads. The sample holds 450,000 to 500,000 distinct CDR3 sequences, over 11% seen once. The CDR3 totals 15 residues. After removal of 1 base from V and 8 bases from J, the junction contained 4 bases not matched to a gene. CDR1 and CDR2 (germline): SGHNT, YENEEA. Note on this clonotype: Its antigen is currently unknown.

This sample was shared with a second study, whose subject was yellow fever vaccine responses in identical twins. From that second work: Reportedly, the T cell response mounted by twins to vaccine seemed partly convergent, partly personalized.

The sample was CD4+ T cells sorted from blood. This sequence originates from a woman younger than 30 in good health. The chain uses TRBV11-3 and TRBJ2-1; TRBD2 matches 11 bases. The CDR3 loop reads CASSLGLAGKDEQFF. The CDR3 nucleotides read TGTGCCAGCAGCTTAGGACTAGCGGGAAAGGATGAGCAGTTCTTC.